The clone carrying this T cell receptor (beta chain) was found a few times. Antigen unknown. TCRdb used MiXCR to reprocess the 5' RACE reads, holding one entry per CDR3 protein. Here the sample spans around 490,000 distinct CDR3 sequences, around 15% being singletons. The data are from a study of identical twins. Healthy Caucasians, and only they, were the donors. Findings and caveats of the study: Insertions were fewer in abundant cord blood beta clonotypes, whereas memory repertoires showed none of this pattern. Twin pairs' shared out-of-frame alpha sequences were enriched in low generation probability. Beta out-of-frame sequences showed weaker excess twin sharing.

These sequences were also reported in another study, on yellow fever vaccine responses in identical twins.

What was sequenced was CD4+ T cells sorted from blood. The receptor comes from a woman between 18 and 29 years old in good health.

The CDR3 DNA sequence: TGTGCCAGCAGCCCACAAGGGGAACTGAACGAGCAGTACTTC. Encoded protein: CASSPQGELNEQYF. The chain carries TRBV5-6 and TRBJ2-7; a weak D match, TRBD1 (5 bases). Trimming removed 4 bases at V and 5 bases at J, with 16 bases between. Germline V gene lookup returns CDR1 SGHDT and CDR2 YYEEEE. The CDR3 is 14 amino acids.